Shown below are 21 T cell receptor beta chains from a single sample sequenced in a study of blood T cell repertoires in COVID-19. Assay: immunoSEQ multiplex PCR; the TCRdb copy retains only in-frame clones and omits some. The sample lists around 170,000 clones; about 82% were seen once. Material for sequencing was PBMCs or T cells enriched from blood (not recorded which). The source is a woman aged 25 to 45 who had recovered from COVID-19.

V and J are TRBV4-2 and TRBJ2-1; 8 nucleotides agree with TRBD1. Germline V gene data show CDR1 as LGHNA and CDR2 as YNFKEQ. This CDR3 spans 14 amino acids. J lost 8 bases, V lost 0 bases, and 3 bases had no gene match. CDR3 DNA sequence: TGTGCCAGCAGCCAAGAGGACAGGGACGATGAGCAGTTCTTC. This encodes CASSQEDRDDEQFF.

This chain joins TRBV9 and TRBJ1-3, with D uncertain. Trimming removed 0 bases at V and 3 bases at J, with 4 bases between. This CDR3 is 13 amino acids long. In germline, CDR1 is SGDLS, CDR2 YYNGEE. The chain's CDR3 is CASSVDIGNTIYF. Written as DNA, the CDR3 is TGTGCCAGCAGCGTAGACATTGGAAACACCATATATTTT.

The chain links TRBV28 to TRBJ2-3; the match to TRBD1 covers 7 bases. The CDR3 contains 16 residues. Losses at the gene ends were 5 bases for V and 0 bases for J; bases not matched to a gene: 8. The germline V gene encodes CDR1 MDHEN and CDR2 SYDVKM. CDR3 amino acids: CASSPYRGSSTDTQYF. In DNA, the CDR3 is TGTGCCAGCAGTCCATACAGGGGTAGTAGCACAGATACGCAGTATTTT.

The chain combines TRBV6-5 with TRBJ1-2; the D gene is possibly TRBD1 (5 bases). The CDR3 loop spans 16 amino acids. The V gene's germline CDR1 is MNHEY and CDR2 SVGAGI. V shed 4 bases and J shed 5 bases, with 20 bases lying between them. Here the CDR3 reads CASSWGGGEAGYGYTF. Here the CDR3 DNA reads TGTGCCAGCAGTTGGGGGGGAGGGGAAGCTGGTTATGGCTACACCTTC.

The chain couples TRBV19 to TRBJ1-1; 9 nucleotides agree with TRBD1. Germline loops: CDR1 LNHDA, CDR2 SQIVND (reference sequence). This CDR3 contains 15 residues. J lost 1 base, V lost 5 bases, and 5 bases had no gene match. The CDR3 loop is CASSLQGAPNTEAFF. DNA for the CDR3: TGTGCCAGTAGTCTACAGGGGGCCCCGAACACTGAAGCTTTCTTT.

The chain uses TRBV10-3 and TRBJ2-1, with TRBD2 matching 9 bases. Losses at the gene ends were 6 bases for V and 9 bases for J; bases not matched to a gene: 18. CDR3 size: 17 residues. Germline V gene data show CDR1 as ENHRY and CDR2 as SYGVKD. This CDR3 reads CAISLTLKTGTSTEQFF. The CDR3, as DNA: TGTGCCATCAGCCTCACCCTAAAGACCGGGACTAGCACTGAGCAGTTCTTC.

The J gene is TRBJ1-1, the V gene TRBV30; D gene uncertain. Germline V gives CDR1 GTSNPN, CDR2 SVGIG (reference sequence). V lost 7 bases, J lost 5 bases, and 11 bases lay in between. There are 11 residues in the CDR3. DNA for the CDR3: TGTGCCTACTTATGGAGAACTGAAGCTTTCTTT. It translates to CAYLWRTEAFF.

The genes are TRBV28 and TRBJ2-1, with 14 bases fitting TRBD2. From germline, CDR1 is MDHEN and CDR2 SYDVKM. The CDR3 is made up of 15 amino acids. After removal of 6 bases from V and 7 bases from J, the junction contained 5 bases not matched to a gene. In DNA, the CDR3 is TGTGCCAGCAGCCAGACTAGCGGGAGGGTGAATGAGCAGTTCTTC. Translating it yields CASSQTSGRVNEQFF.

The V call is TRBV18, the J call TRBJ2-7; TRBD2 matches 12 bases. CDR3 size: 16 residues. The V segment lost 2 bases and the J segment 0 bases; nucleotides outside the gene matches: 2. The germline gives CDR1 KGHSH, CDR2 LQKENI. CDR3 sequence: CASSPRTSGASYEQYF. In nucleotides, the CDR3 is TGTGCCAGCTCACCAAGGACTAGCGGGGCCTCCTACGAGCAGTACTTC.

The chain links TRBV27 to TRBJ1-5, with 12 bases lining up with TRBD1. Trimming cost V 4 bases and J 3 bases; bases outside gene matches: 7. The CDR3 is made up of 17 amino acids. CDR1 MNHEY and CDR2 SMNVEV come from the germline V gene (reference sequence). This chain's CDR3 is CASSSAGTGGHNQPQHF. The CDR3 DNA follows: TGTGCCAGCAGTTCAGCCGGGACAGGGGGCCACAATCAGCCCCAGCATTTT.

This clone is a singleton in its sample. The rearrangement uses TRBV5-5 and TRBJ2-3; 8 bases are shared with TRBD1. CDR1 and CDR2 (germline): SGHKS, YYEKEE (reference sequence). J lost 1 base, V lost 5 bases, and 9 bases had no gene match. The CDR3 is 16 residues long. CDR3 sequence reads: CASSRNPGGGTDTQYF. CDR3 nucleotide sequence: TGTGCCAGCAGTCGAAACCCAGGGGGCGGCACAGATACGCAGTATTTT.

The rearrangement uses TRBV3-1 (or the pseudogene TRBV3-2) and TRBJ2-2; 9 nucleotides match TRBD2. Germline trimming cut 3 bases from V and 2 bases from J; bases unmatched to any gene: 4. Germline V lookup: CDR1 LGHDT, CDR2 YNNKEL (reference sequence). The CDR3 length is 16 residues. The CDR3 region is CASSQTSGANTGELFF. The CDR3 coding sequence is TGTGCCAGCAGCCAGACTAGCGGAGCCAACACCGGGGAGCTGTTTTTT.

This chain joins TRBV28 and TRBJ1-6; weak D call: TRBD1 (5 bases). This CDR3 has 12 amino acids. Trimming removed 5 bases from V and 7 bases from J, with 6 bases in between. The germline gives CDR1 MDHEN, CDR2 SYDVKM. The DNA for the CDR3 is TGTGCCAGCAGTAGACAGAATTCACCCCTCCACTTT. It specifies CASSRQNSPLHF.

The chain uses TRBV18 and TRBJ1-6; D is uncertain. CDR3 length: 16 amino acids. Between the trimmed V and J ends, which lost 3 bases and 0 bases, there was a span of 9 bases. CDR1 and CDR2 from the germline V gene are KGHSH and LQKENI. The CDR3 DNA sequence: TGTGCCAGCTCACCGGGCGAAAGCTCCTATAATTCACCCCTCCACTTT. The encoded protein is CASSPGESSYNSPLHF. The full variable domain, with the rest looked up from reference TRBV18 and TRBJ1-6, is NAGVMQNPRHLVRRRGQEARLRCSPMKGHSHVYWYRQLPEEGLKFMVYLQKENIIDESGMPKERFSAEFPKEGPSILRIQQVVRGDSAAYFCASSPGESSYNSPLHFGNGTRLTVT.

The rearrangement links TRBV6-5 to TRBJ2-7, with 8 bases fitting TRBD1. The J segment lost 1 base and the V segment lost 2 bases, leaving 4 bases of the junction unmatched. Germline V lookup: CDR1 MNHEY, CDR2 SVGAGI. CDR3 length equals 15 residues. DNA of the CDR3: TGTGCCAGCAGTTACGCCAGACAGGGGTCCTACGAGCAGTACTTC. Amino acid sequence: CASSYARQGSYEQYF.

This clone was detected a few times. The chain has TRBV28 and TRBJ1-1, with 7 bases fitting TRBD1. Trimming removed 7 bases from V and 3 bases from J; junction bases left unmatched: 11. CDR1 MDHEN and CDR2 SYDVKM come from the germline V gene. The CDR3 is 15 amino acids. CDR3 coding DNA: TGTGCCAGCAATCTCGGGACAGAACAATACACTGAAGCTTTCTTT. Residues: CASNLGTEQYTEAFF.

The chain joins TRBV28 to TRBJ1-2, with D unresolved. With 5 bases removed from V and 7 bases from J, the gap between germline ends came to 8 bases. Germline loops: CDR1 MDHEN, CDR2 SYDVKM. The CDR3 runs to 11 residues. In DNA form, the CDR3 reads TGTGCCAGCAGTCTCGGTGGTGGCTACACCTTC. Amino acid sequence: CASSLGGGYTF.

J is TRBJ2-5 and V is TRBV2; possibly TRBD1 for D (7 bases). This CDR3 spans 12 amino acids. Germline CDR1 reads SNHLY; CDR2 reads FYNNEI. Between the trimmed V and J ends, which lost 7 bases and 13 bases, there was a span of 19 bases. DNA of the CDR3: TGTGCCAGCACGGGGGACAGACAAGATGGGTACTTC. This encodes CASTGDRQDGYF.

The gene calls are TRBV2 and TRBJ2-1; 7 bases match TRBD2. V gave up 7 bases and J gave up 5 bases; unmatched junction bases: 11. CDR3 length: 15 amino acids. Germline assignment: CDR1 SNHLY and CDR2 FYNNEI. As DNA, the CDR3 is TGTGCCAGCATCCGCGGGAGACGGCCTAACAATGAGCAGTTCTTC. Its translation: CASIRGRRPNNEQFF.

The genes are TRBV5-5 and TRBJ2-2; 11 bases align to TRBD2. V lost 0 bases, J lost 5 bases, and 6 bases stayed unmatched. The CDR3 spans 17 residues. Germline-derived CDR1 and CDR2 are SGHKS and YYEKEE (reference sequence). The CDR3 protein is CASSLVRLAGGTGELFF. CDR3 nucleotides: TGTGCCAGCAGCTTGGTTCGGCTAGCGGGAGGTACCGGGGAGCTGTTTTTT.

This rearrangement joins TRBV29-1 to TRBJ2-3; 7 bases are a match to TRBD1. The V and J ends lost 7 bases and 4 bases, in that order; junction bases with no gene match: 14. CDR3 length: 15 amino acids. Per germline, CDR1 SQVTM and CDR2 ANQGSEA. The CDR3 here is CSATPGQRVPDTQYF. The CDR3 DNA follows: TGCAGCGCCACCCCGGGACAGCGAGTCCCAGATACGCAGTATTTT.